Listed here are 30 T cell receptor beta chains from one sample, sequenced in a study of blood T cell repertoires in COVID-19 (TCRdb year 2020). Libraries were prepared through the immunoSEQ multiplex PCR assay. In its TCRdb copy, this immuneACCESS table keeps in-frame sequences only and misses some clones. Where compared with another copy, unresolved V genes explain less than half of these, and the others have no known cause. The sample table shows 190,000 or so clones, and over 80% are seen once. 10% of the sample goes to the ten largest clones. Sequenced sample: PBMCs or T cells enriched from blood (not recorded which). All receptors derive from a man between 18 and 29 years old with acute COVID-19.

The CDR3 DNA reads TGCAGTGCTAGCGTGGTGGGAGCCCAGCATTTT. It specifies CSASVVGAQHF. This chain links TRBV20-1 with TRBJ1-5; unclear D gene. The CDR3 totals 11 residues. The germline V and J ends were trimmed by 3 bases and 11 bases, with 11 bases remaining between them. Per the germline V gene, CDR1 is DFQATT and CDR2 is SNEGSKA (reference sequence).

The CDR3 sequence is CASSLDRAYGYTF. The CDR3 DNA follows: TGTGCCAGCAGTTTAGACAGGGCTTATGGCTACACCTTC. The chain carries TRBV6-5 and TRBJ1-2; 7 bases map to TRBD1. The length of the CDR3 is 13 residues. V dropped 4 bases and J dropped 5; count of bases not matched to a gene: 4. Per the germline V gene, CDR1 is MNHEY and CDR2 is SVGAGI.

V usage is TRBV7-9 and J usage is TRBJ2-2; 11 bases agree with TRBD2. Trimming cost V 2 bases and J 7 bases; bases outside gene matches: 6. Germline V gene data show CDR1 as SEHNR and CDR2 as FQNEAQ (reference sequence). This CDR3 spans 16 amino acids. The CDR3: CASSLTLAGGGGELFF. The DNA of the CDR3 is TGTGCCAGCAGCTTAACCCTAGCGGGAGGTGGCGGGGAGCTGTTTTTT.

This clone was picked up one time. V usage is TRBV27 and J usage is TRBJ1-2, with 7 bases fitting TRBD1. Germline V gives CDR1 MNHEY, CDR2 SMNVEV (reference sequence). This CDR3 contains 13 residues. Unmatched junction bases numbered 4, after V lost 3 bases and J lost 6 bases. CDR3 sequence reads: CASSFRGTDGYTF. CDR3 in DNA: TGTGCCAGCAGTTTCAGGGGGACGGATGGCTACACCTTC.

CDR3 coding DNA: TGTGCCAGCAGCTTTTCGCGGGCCCGGAAGAATGGCTACACCTTC. It yields the protein CASSFSRARKNGYTF. This sequence joins TRBV11-3 and TRBJ1-2; D is unclear. CDR1 is SGHNT, CDR2 YENEEA, per germline. The CDR3 loop spans 15 amino acids. Trimming removed 3 bases from V and 6 bases from J, with 17 bases in between.

The CDR3 is CASSYQTGGASPLHF. As DNA, the CDR3 is TGTGCCAGCAGTTACCAAACAGGGGGCGCGTCACCCCTCCACTTT. This sequence joins TRBV6-5 and TRBJ1-6; the match to TRBD1 covers 9 bases. The CDR3 contains 15 residues. The germline V gene encodes CDR1 MNHEY and CDR2 SVGAGI. The V gene end was trimmed by 2 bases and the J gene end by 10 bases; junction bases not matched to a gene: 6.

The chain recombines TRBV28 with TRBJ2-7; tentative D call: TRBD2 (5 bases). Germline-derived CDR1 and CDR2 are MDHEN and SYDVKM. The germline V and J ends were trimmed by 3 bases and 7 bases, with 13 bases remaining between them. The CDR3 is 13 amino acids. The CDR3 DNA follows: TGTGCCAGCAGTTTGTCGGTGGGGAGAGAGCAGTACTTC. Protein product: CASSLSVGREQYF.

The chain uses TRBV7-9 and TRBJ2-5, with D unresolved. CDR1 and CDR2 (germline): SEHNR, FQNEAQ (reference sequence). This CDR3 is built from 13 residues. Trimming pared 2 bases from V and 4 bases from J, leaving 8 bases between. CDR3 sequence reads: CASSLSVRETQYF. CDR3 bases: TGTGCCAGCAGCTTAAGCGTTCGAGAGACCCAGTACTTC.

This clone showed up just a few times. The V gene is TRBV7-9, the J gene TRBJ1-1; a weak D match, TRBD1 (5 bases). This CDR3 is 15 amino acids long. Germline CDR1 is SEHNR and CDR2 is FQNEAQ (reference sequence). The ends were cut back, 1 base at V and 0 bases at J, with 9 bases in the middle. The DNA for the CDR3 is TGTGCCAGCAGCTTAGGTCAGGGAATGAACACTGAAGCTTTCTTT. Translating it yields CASSLGQGMNTEAFF.

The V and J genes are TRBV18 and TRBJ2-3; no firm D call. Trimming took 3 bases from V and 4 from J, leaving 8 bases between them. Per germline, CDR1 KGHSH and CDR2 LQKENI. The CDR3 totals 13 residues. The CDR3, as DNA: TGTGCCAGCTCACCCCTAGGCCCAGATACGCAGTATTTT. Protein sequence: CASSPLGPDTQYF.

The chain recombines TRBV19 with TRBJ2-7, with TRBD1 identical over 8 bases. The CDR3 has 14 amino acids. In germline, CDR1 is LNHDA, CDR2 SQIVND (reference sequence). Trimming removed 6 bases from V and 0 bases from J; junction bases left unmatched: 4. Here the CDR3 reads CASRRDRSSYEQYF. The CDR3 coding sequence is TGTGCCAGTAGAAGGGACAGGAGCTCCTACGAGCAGTACTTC.

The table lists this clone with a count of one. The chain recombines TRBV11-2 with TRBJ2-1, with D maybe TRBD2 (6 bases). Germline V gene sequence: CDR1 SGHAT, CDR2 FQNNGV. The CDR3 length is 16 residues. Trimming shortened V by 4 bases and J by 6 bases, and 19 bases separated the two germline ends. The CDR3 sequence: CASSSYSRGRSNEQFF. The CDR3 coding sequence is TGTGCCAGCAGCTCTTATAGTCGAGGGAGGAGCAATGAGCAGTTCTTC.

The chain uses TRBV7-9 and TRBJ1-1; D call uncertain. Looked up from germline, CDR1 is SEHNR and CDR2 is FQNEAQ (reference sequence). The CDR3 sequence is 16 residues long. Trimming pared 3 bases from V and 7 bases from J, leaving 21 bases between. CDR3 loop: CASSFMRAPQEGEAFF. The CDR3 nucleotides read TGTGCCAGCAGCTTTATGAGGGCCCCTCAGGAGGGTGAAGCTTTCTTT.

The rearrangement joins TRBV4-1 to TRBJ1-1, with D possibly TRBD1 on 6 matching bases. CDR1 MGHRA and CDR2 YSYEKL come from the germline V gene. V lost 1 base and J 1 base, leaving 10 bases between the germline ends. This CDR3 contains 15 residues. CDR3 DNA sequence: TGCGCCAGCAGCCAAGCTCCAGGGGAGAACACTGAAGCTTTCTTT. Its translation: CASSQAPGENTEAFF.

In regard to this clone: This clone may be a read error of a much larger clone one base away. The CDR3 region is CASSLDRGNQPQHF. CDR3 coding DNA: TGTGCCAGCAGCTTAGACAGGGGAAATCAGCCCCAGCATTTT. The chain recombines TRBV7-3 with TRBJ1-5; 8 bases are a match to TRBD1. Germline V gives CDR1 SGHTA, CDR2 FQGTGA. Trimming at V came to 2 bases and at J to 4 bases, leaving 1 base not matched to a gene. CDR3 length: 14 residues.

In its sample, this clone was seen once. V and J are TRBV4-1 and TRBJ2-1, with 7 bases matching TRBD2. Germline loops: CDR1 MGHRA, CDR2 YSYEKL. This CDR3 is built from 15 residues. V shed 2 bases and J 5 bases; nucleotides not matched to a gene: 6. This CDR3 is CASSQLREWDNEQFF. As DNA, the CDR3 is TGCGCCAGCAGCCAATTGCGGGAGTGGGACAATGAGCAGTTCTTC.

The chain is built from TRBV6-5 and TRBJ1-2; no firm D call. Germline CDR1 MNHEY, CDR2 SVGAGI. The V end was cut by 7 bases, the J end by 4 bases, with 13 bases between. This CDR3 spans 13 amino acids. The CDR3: CASNTGRGYGYTF. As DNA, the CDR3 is TGTGCCAGCAATACCGGCAGAGGCTATGGCTACACCTTC.

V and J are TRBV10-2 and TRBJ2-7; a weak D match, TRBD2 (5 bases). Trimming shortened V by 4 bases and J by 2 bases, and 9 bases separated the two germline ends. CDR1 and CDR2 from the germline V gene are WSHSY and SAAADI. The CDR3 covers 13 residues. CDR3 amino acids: CASSGNSAYEQYF. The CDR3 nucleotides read TGCGCCAGCAGTGGGAATAGCGCCTACGAGCAGTACTTC.

The DNA of the CDR3 is TGTGCCAGCACCGATCGGGGTTATAATTCACCCCTCCACTTT. It encodes CASTDRGYNSPLHF. This chain connects TRBV6-6 to TRBJ1-6; D unclear. Germline V gives CDR1 MNHNY, CDR2 SVGAGI (reference sequence). The CDR3 covers 14 residues. Trimming pared 7 bases from V and 4 bases from J, leaving 11 bases between.

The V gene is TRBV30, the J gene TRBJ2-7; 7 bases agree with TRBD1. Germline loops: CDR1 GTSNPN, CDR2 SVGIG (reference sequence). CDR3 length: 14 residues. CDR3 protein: CALQTGVLAYEQYF. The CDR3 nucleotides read TGTGCTCTCCAAACAGGGGTTCTCGCCTACGAGCAGTACTTC.

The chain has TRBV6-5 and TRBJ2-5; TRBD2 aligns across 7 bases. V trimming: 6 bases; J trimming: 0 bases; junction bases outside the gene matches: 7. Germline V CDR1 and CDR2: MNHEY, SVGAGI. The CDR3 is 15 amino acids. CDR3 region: CASSRGDRDQETQYF. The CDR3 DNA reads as TGTGCCAGCAGCCGGGGGGACCGGGACCAAGAGACCCAGTACTTC.

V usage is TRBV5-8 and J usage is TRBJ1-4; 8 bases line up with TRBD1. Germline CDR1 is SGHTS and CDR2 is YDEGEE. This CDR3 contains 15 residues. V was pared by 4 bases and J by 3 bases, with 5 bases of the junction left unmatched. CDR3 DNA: TGTGCCAGCAGCCAGGGGGCGCGTTCTAATGAAAAACTGTTTTTT. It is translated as CASSQGARSNEKLFF.

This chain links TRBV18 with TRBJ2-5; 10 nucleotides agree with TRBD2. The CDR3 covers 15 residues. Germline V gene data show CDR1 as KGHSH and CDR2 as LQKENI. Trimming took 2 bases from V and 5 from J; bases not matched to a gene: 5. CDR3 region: CASSPRLAGVETQYF. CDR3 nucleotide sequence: TGTGCCAGCTCACCAAGGCTAGCGGGAGTTGAGACCCAGTACTTC.

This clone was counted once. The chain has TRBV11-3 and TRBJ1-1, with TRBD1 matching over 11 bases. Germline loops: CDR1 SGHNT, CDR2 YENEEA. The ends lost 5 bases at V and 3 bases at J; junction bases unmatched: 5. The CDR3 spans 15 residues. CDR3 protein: CASSPGQGEYTEAFF. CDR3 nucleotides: TGTGCCAGCAGCCCGGGACAGGGGGAGTACACTGAAGCTTTCTTT.

The CDR3, as DNA: TGTGCCACCAGTGATAATTCACAGGGACTAGGGGGCGAGCAGTACTTC. Protein: CATSDNSQGLGGEQYF. The chain is built from TRBV24-1 and TRBJ2-7; 8 bases are a match to TRBD2. With 3 bases clipped from V and 6 bases from J, the junction kept 12 bases outside the gene matches. Per the germline V gene, CDR1 is KGHDR and CDR2 is SFDVKD. The CDR3 sequence is 16 residues long.

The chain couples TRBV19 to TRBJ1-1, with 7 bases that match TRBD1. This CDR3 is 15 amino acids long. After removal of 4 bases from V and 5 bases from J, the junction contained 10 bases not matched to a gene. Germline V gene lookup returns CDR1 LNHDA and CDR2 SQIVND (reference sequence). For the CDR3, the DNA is TGTGCCAGTAGTACACCCGACAGGGAGGCTACTGAAGCTTTCTTT. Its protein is CASSTPDREATEAFF. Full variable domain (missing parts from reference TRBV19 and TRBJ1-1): DGGITQSPKYLFRKEGQNVTLSCEQNLNHDAMYWYRQDPGQGLRLIYYSQIVNDFQKGDIAEGYSVSREKKESFPLTVTSAQKNPTAFYLCASSTPDREATEAFFGQGTRLTVV.

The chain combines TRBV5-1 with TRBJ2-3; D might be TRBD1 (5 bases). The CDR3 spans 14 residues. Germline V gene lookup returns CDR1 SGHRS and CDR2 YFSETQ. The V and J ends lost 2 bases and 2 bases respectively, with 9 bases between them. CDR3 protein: CASSFQDNTDTQYF. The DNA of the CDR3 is TGCGCCAGCAGCTTCCAGGACAACACAGATACGCAGTATTTT.

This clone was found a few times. CDR3 amino acids: CASSLYGLAGGPAEFTDTQYF. Here the CDR3 DNA reads TGTGCCAGCAGTTTGTACGGACTAGCGGGAGGGCCGGCCGAGTTCACAGATACGCAGTATTTT. This chain links TRBV28 with TRBJ2-3; 15 positions agree with TRBD2. This CDR3 has 21 amino acids. Germline CDR1 MDHEN, CDR2 SYDVKM. The V gene end was trimmed by 3 bases and the J gene end by 2 bases; junction bases not matched to a gene: 15.

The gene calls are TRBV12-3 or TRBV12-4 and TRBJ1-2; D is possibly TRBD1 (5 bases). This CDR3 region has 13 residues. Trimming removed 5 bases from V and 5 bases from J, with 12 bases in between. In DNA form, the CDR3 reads TGTGCCAGCAGTCGGGGGTATGGGTATGGCTACACCTTC. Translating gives CASSRGYGYGYTF.

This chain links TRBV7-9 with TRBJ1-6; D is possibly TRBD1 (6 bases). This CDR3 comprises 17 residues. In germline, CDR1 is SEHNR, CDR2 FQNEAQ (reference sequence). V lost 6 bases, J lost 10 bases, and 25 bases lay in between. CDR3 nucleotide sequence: TGTGCCAGCAGTAGAACGTCTAGAGAAGGGGGTGGCTCACCCCTCCACTTT. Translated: CASSRTSREGGGSPLHF.